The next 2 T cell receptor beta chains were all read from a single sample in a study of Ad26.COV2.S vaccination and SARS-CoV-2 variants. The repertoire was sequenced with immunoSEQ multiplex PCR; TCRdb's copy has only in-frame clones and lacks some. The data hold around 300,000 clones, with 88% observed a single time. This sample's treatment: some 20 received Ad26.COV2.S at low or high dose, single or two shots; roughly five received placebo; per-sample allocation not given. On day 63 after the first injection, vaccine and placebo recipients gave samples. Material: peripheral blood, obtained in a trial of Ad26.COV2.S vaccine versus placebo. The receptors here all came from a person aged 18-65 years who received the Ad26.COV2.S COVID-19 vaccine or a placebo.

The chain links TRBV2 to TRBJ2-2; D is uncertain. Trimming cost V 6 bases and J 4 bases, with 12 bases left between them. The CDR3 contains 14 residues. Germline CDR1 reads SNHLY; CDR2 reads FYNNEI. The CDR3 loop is CASRDLVITGELFF. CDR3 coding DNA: TGTGCCAGCAGGGACCTAGTGATCACCGGGGAGCTGTTTTTT.

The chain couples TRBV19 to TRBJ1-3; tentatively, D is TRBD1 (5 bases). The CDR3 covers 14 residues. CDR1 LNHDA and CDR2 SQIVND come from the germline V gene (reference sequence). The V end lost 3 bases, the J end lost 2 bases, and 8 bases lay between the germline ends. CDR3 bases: TGTGCCAGTAGTATCGGGGGACCTGGAAACACCATATATTTT. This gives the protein CASSIGGPGNTIYF.